Below, 27 T cell receptor beta chains from the same sample are listed, as sequenced in a study of breast tumors, draining lymph nodes, adjacent tissues. TCRdb re-analysed the multiplex PCR reads in MiXCR, keeping a single row per CDR3 protein. The table lists about 300,000 distinct CDR3 sequences, over 25% of them singletons. The lymph nodes were axillary draining lymph nodes from breast cancer patients. The sequenced sample was axillary lymph node tissue. The receptors stem from a female donor with breast cancer. Some clones in this sample may be carry-over from other donors' samples.

V and J are TRBV20-1 and TRBJ2-6; D is uncertain. The germline V gene encodes CDR1 DFQATT and CDR2 SNEGSKA (reference sequence). V was clipped by 1 base and J by 5 bases, with 0 bases between them. The CDR3 runs to 11 residues. The CDR3 loop reads CSARGANVLTF. Here the CDR3 DNA reads TGCAGTGCTAGAGGGGCCAACGTCCTGACTTTC.

For this clonotype: Just one base apart from a much larger clone, this may be a read error. V and J are TRBV5-5 and TRBJ2-5, with D tentatively TRBD2 (6 bases). Between the trimmed V and J ends, which lost 8 bases and 5 bases, there was a span of 19 bases. CDR3 length equals 14 residues. Per germline, CDR1 SGHKS and CDR2 YYEKEE (reference sequence). The CDR3: CASQIGEARETQYF. CDR3 nucleotide sequence: TGTGCCAGTCAAATCGGGGAGGCGCGGGAGACCCAGTACTTC.

A remark on this clonotype: Since a much larger clone is just one base distant, this may be a read error. This rearrangement joins TRBV20-1 to TRBJ1-1; D might be TRBD1 (5 bases). CDR3 length equals 13 residues. CDR1 is DFQATT and CDR2 is SNEGSKA in the germline V gene (reference sequence). The CDR3 loop is CGAAGAKNTEAFF. DNA for the CDR3: TGCGGTGCAGCCGGGGCAAAGAACACTGAAGCTTTCTTT.

On this clonotype: A much larger clone lies a single base off, so this may be a read error. The gene calls are TRBV6-1 and TRBJ2-7, with 10 bases lining up with TRBD2. The J segment lost 2 bases and the V segment lost 2 bases, leaving 6 bases of the junction unmatched. Germline loops: CDR1 MNHNS, CDR2 SASEGT. The CDR3 contains 16 residues. CDR3 in DNA: TGTGCCAGCAGTGAATTTAGCGGGGGGAGCCCCTACGAGCAGTACTTC. Protein product: CASSEFSGGSPYEQYF.

This clonotype was detected many times. J is TRBJ1-4 and V is TRBV7-8; tentative D call: TRBD1 (6 bases). Looked up from germline, CDR1 is SGHVS and CDR2 is FQNEAQ. Between the trimmed V and J ends, which lost 1 base and 8 bases, there was a span of 11 bases. This CDR3 has 14 residues. CDR3 nucleotide sequence: TGTGCCAGCAGCTTAGGCGGGGGGACAGAAAAACTGTTTTTT. It specifies CASSLGGGTEKLFF.

In the case of this clonotype: The junction shows a germline mismatch at one end, possibly a read error. This sequence joins TRBV20-1 and TRBJ2-1, with D maybe TRBD1 (5 bases). The germline V gene encodes CDR1 DFQATT and CDR2 SNEGSKA (reference sequence). CDR3 length: 14 amino acids. The CDR3 reads CSARDRQNYTEQLF. CDR3 sequence (DNA): TGCAGTGCTAGAGATCGACAGAACTACACTGAGCAGCTCTTC.

This clonotype was recorded many times. V and J are TRBV7-9 and TRBJ1-6; D gene unclear. Germline V lookup: CDR1 SEHNR, CDR2 FQNEAQ (reference sequence). The CDR3 covers 15 residues. The V end was cut by 6 bases, the J end by 3 bases, with 12 bases between. This CDR3 reads CASSFSQNYNSPLHF. The DNA for the CDR3 is TGTGCCAGCAGTTTCTCCCAGAACTATAATTCACCCCTCCACTTT.

A note on this clonotype: A much larger clone sits a single nucleotide away, making a read error possible. The chain uses TRBV5-1 and TRBJ2-5; D is undetermined. The CDR3 is 14 amino acids. Germline loops: CDR1 SGHRS, CDR2 YFSETQ. CDR3 in amino acids: CASSSLDWQDTQYF. The CDR3 region has the DNA TGCGCCAGCAGCTCACTCGACTGGCAAGACACCCAGTACTTC.

This clonotype was seen ten or more times. V usage is TRBV7-2 and J usage is TRBJ2-3; 8 bases fit TRBD2. This CDR3 is 17 amino acids long. Germline V gene data show CDR1 as SGHTA and CDR2 as FQGNSA. V dropped 3 bases and J dropped 2; count of bases not matched to a gene: 10. DNA for the CDR3: TGTGCCAGCAGCTTCTTGATGGAGCGGGGGTTCACAGATACGCAGTATTTT. Amino acids: CASSFLMERGFTDTQYF. The full variable domain, with the rest looked up from reference TRBV7-2 and TRBJ2-3, is GAGVSQSPSNKVTEKGKDVELRCDPISGHTALYWYRQSLGQGLEFLIYFQGNSAPDKSGLPSDRFSAERTGGSVSTLTIQRTQQEDSAVYLCASSFLMERGFTDTQYFGPGTRLTVL.

This clonotype came up many times. The CDR3 here is CASSVAGTGAYNEQFF. In DNA form, the CDR3 reads TGTGCCAGCAGCGTAGCCGGGACAGGGGCCTACAATGAGCAGTTCTTC. V usage is TRBV9 and J usage is TRBJ2-1, with TRBD1 matching 10 bases. Germline CDR1 SGDLS, CDR2 YYNGEE. This CDR3 comprises 16 residues. J was trimmed by 2 bases and V by 0 bases; bases with no gene match: 2. Full variable domain (missing parts from reference TRBV9 and TRBJ2-1): DSGVTQTPKHLITATGQRVTLRCSPRSGDLSVYWYQQSLDQGLQFLIQYYNGEERAKGNILERFSAQQFPDLHSELNLSSLELGDSALYFCASSVAGTGAYNEQFFGPGTRLTVL.

This clonotype has ten or more counts. The chain carries TRBV7-2 and TRBJ2-7; 7 bases are shared with TRBD2. Unmatched junction bases numbered 7, after V lost 3 bases and J lost 11 bases. The CDR3 loop spans 12 amino acids. CDR1 and CDR2 (germline): SGHTA, FQGNSA. The CDR3 protein is CASSFTGGGEYF. In DNA form, the CDR3 reads TGTGCCAGCAGCTTTACGGGGGGAGGGGAGTACTTC.

This clonotype showed up many times. The CDR3 DNA reads as TGTGCCAGTAGCCACCCGCCGGTGGGGGAGACCCAGTACTTC. Protein product: CASSHPPVGETQYF. The gene calls are TRBV19 and TRBJ2-5; unclear D gene. Trimming removed 6 bases from V and 5 bases from J, with 16 bases in between. The germline V gene encodes CDR1 LNHDA and CDR2 SQIVND (reference sequence). The CDR3 has 14 amino acids. The variable domain in full, completed from reference TRBV19 and TRBJ2-5, reads DGGITQSPKYLFRKEGQNVTLSCEQNLNHDAMYWYRQDPGQGLRLIYYSQIVNDFQKGDIAEGYSVSREKKESFPLTVTSAQKNPTAFYLCASSHPPVGETQYFGPGTRLLVL.

This clonotype has a count of ten or more. This chain connects TRBV20-1 to TRBJ2-7; 9 bases are a match to TRBD2. CDR1 DFQATT and CDR2 SNEGSKA come from the germline V gene (reference sequence). This CDR3 is 14 amino acids long. V was pared by 6 bases and J by 5 bases, with 11 bases of the junction left unmatched. CDR3 loop: CSALTLAGVHEQYF. The CDR3 DNA reads as TGCAGTGCCCTAACCTTAGCGGGAGTGCACGAGCAGTACTTC.

This clonotype was observed a few times. The genes are TRBV6-2 or TRBV6-3 and TRBJ2-1; D is unclear. Trimming removed 2 bases from V and 6 bases from J, with 5 bases in between. CDR3 size: 12 residues. The germline V gene has CDR1 MNHEY and CDR2 SVGEGT. CDR3 DNA: TGTGCCAGCAGTTACAAGGCCAATGAGCAGTTCTTC. Its protein product is CASSYKANEQFF.

About this clonotype: A much larger clone sits a single nucleotide away, making a read error possible. The chain combines TRBV12-3 or TRBV12-4 with TRBJ2-3; tentative D call: TRBD1 (5 bases). V was clipped by 6 bases and J by 0 bases, with 10 bases between them. This CDR3 has 14 residues. CDR3 coding DNA: TGTGCCAGCAGGACAGAGGCTAGCACAGATACGCAGTATTTT. This translates into CASRTEASTDTQYF.

This chain joins TRBV2 and TRBJ2-2, with TRBD1 as a possible D gene (5 bases). The CDR3 is made up of 12 amino acids. CDR1 is SNHLY, CDR2 FYNNEI, per germline. V shed 4 bases and J shed 10 bases, with 10 bases lying between them. CDR3 amino acids: CASSARATELFF. The CDR3 bases are TGTGCCAGCAGTGCCAGGGCTACGGAGCTGTTTTTT.

This clonotype was counted at least ten times. The V call is TRBV10-2, the J call TRBJ2-2; 7 bases align to TRBD2. J lost 1 base, V lost 7 bases, and 15 bases had no gene match. CDR1 WSHSY and CDR2 SAAADI come from the germline V gene. The CDR3 has 18 residues. For the CDR3, the DNA is TGCGCCAGCATCGGACTAGTGGGAGTGTGGAGGAACACCGGGGAGCTGTTTTTT. It specifies CASIGLVGVWRNTGELFF.

This clonotype was found many times. The chain is built from TRBV6-2 or TRBV6-3 and TRBJ2-5; 10 positions match TRBD1. V lost 6 bases and J lost 1; bases outside the gene matches: 2. The CDR3 contains 14 residues. In germline, CDR1 is MNHEY, CDR2 SVGEGT. For the CDR3, the DNA is TGTGCCAGCAGAAGACAGGGGGCCCAAGAGACCCAGTACTTC. This codes for CASRRQGAQETQYF.

There are many counts of this clonotype. The chain recombines TRBV5-6 with TRBJ1-2; 8 nucleotides align to TRBD1. The CDR3 is 13 amino acids. V gave up 4 bases and J gave up 8 bases; unmatched junction bases: 7. Germline values: CDR1 SGHDT, CDR2 YYEEEE. The CDR3 DNA reads TGTGCCAGCAGCCCGCCGACAGGGGACGGCTACACCTTC. Encoded protein: CASSPPTGDGYTF. The full variable domain, its missing parts supplied by reference TRBV5-6 and TRBJ1-2, is DAGVTQSPTHLIKTRGQQVTLRCSPKSGHDTVSWYQQALGQGPQFIFQYYEEEERQRGNFPDRFSGHQFPNYSSELNVNALLLGDSALYLCASSPPTGDGYTFGSGTRLTVV.

This clonotype occurred many times. The rearrangement joins TRBV9 to TRBJ1-2; a possible D gene is TRBD1 (6 bases). Germline CDR1 and CDR2: SGDLS and YYNGEE. This CDR3 is 14 amino acids long. V gave up 1 base and J gave up 5 bases, with 12 bases separating them. CDR3 amino acids: CASSVLGAEYGYTF. CDR3 nucleotide sequence: TGTGCCAGCAGCGTATTGGGGGCGGAATATGGCTACACCTTC. Supplemented by reference TRBV9 and TRBJ1-2, the full variable domain reads DSGVTQTPKHLITATGQRVTLRCSPRSGDLSVYWYQQSLDQGLQFLIQYYNGEERAKGNILERFSAQQFPDLHSELNLSSLELGDSALYFCASSVLGAEYGYTFGSGTRLTVV.

This chain joins TRBV18 and TRBJ2-7; no clear D. The CDR3 consists of 16 residues. Germline V CDR1 and CDR2: KGHSH, LQKENI. The germline V and J ends were trimmed by 0 bases and 5 bases, with 17 bases remaining between them. The CDR3 sequence is CASSPPRRLGLDEQYF. Here the CDR3 DNA reads TGTGCCAGCTCACCACCGAGGCGGCTAGGTCTTGACGAGCAGTACTTC.

The gene calls are TRBV29-1 and TRBJ1-3; tentatively, D is TRBD1 (6 bases). Trimming removed 6 bases from V and 5 bases from J, with 17 bases in between. CDR3 size: 14 residues. From germline, CDR1 is SQVTM and CDR2 ANQGSEA. CDR3 bases: TGCAGCGTCTATACAGGGACCAGCCGAAACACCATATATTTT. Protein sequence: CSVYTGTSRNTIYF.

This clonotype appeared a few times. The V call is TRBV15, the J call TRBJ2-3; D is perhaps TRBD1 (6 bases). V dropped 7 bases and J dropped 3 bases, with 20 bases sitting between them. Per the germline V gene, CDR1 is LNHNV and CDR2 is YYDKDF (reference sequence). This CDR3 has 16 amino acids. In nucleotides, the CDR3 is TGTGCCACCAACAGGGAACCGGTACTTCTAACAGATACGCAGTATTTT. Its translation is CATNREPVLLTDTQYF.

The sample holds a few counts of this clonotype. A much more abundant neighbour one base away suggests this may be a read error. V usage is TRBV10-1 and J usage is TRBJ2-1; 15 positions agree with TRBD2. The CDR3 sequence is 18 residues long. Per the germline V gene, CDR1 is WNHNN and CDR2 is SYGVQD (reference sequence). The CDR3 sequence is CASGPGTSGRLTYNERFF. CDR3 nucleotides: TGCGCCAGCGGCCCCGGGACTAGCGGGAGGCTCACCTACAATGAGCGGTTCTTC.

For this clonotype: The junction does not match germline at one end; this may be a read error. This sequence joins TRBV24-1 and TRBJ2-4; D is perhaps TRBD2 (6 bases). The V gene's germline CDR1 is KGHDR and CDR2 SFDVKD. The CDR3 has 18 amino acids. The CDR3 nucleotides read TGTGCCACGTTCTGCCTATTAGCGGAACCGCTAGCCAAAAGCATTCAGTACTTC. The encoded protein is CATFCLLAEPLAKSIQYF.

This clonotype was observed many times. Because the CDR3 is missing its conserved closing phenylalanine or tryptophan, this is likely a read error. This chain joins TRBV7-8 and TRBJ2-7; no clear D. The germline V gene encodes CDR1 SGHVS and CDR2 FQNEAQ. The CDR3 has 17 residues. V was shortened by 1 base and J by 1 base, with 17 bases between the two germline ends. As DNA, the CDR3 is TGTGCCAGCAGCTTAGGGGTTCTGACACGAATGTCCTACGAGCAGTACCTC. Protein product: CASSLGVLTRMSYEQYL.

As concerns this clonotype: One end of the junction fails to match germline, which may point to a read error. The V call is TRBV6-6, the J call TRBJ2-5, with D tentatively TRBD2 (5 bases). This CDR3 contains 13 residues. Germline V gene sequence: CDR1 MNHNY, CDR2 SVGAGI (reference sequence). CDR3 nucleotides: TGTGCCAGCAGTCACGGGAACCAGGAGACCCAGTACTTC. It yields the protein CASSHGNQETQYF.